Below, 15 T cell receptor beta chains from the same sample are listed, as sequenced in a study of spatial heterogeneity in lung cancer. Time point here: sample taken at primary tumor resection. TCRdb re-called the 5' RACE reads through MiXCR, storing one row per CDR3 protein. Here the sample spans some 3,100 distinct CDR3 sequences, 2.5% to 3% being singletons. Sequenced here: normal lung tissue next to the tumor, sampled at surgery. All receptors derive from a male donor with early-stage non-small cell lung cancer.

V and J are TRBV7-9 and TRBJ1-2; the match to TRBD1 covers 9 bases. The CDR3 loop spans 12 amino acids. Germline CDR1 is SEHNR and CDR2 is FQNEAQ (reference sequence). After removal of 7 bases from V and 9 bases from J, the junction contained 6 bases not matched to a gene. Here the CDR3 reads CASTTGGSSYTF. The CDR3, as DNA: TGTGCCAGCACAACAGGGGGCTCGAGCTACACCTTC.

This clonotype was detected many times. The chain joins TRBV10-3 to TRBJ2-5, with D perhaps assigned TRBD1 or TRBD2 (5 bases each). Trimming left V 3 bases short and J 7 bases short, with 24 bases between. CDR1 and CDR2 from the germline V gene are ENHRY and SYGVKD. The CDR3 length is 17 residues. The CDR3: CAISEIMTGPSGRTQYF. The CDR3 DNA is TGTGCCATCAGTGAAATCATGACCGGGCCATCAGGGAGGACCCAGTACTTC.

This clonotype qualifies as large. The J gene is TRBJ2-1, the V gene TRBV5-8; no firm D call. V lost 1 base and J lost 4, with 12 bases in between. Germline CDR1 is SGHTS and CDR2 is YDEGEE. The CDR3 runs to 15 residues. CDR3 nucleotides: TGTGCCAGCAGCTTGAGCCACAGATCTTACAATGAGCAGTTCTTC. It encodes CASSLSHRSYNEQFF.

In its sample, this clonotype ranks as medium-sized. This CDR3 is CASSLSATGELFF. In DNA, the CDR3 is TGTGCCAGCAGCTTATCAGCTACCGGGGAGCTGTTTTTT. The V gene is TRBV7-8, the J gene TRBJ2-2, with D unclear. The CDR3 is 13 residues long. V was clipped by 2 bases and J by 5 bases, with 6 bases between them. Per the germline V gene, CDR1 is SGHVS and CDR2 is FQNEAQ.

This clonotype was seen ten or more times. CDR3 DNA sequence: TGTGCCATCGGTCAGGTAGAGACCCAGTACTTC. Its protein product is CAIGQVETQYF. The chain employs TRBV10-3 and TRBJ2-5; D unresolved. CDR1 and CDR2 from the germline V gene are ENHRY and SYGVKD. The CDR3 runs 11 residues. V was cut by 8 bases and J by 4 bases, with 8 bases left in between.

By proportion, this clonotype is medium-sized (0.01 to 0.1%). The chain uses TRBV29-1 and TRBJ1-1; TRBD1 matches 7 bases. The length of the CDR3 is 15 residues. Germline V gene sequence: CDR1 SQVTM, CDR2 ANQGSEA. V lost 5 bases to trimming and J lost 3 bases; unmatched junction nucleotides: 12. As DNA, the CDR3 is TGCAGCGTTCCCCTCATAGGGGGCGCGGACACTGAAGCTTTCTTT. This sequence encodes CSVPLIGGADTEAFF.

By frequency in the sample, this clonotype is large. The gene calls are TRBV2 and TRBJ2-1; the match to TRBD2 covers 13 bases. The trim removed 5 bases at V and 12 bases at J, leaving 10 bases unmatched. The CDR3 contains 15 residues. Germline CDR1 and CDR2: SNHLY and FYNNEI. The CDR3 DNA follows: TGTGCCAGCAGTCCCGGACTAGCGGGGGCTCAGGGGCAGTTCTTC. This translates into CASSPGLAGAQGQFF.

This clonotype was counted many times. This chain uses TRBV4-1 with TRBJ2-7; 7 nucleotides align to TRBD1. With 4 bases clipped from V and 2 bases from J, the junction kept 11 bases outside the gene matches. Per the germline V gene, CDR1 is MGHRA and CDR2 is YSYEKL. CDR3 length: 16 amino acids. CDR3 region: CASSLAKDRPTYEQYF. The CDR3 DNA reads as TGCGCCAGCAGCCTCGCGAAGGACAGGCCGACCTACGAGCAGTACTTC.

J is TRBJ1-1 and V is TRBV15; D remains unclear. CDR1 LNHNV and CDR2 YYDKDF come from the germline V gene (reference sequence). V was clipped by 0 bases and J by 1 base, with 6 bases between them. CDR3 length: 14 amino acids. This CDR3 reads CATSRDRGNTEAFF. In nucleotides, the CDR3 is TGTGCCACCAGCAGAGATAGAGGGAACACTGAAGCTTTCTTT. The full variable domain, completed using reference TRBV15 and TRBJ1-1, is DAMVIQNPRYQVTQFGKPVTLSCSQTLNHNVMYWYQQKSSQAPKLLFHYYDKDFNNEADTPDNFQSRRPNTSFCFLDIRSPGLGDTAMYLCATSRDRGNTEAFFGQGTRLTVV.

In its sample, this clonotype ranks as medium-sized. The V call is TRBV19, the J call TRBJ2-2; D uncertain. Trimming stripped 4 bases from V and 6 bases from J, with 6 bases between. The CDR3 is 12 amino acids. Germline V gene lookup returns CDR1 LNHDA and CDR2 SQIVND (reference sequence). As DNA, the CDR3 is TGTGCCAGTAGTAGGTCCGCCGGGGAGCTGTTTTTT. Amino acid sequence: CASSRSAGELFF. The full variable domain, its missing parts supplied by reference TRBV19 and TRBJ2-2, is DGGITQSPKYLFRKEGQNVTLSCEQNLNHDAMYWYRQDPGQGLRLIYYSQIVNDFQKGDIAEGYSVSREKKESFPLTVTSAQKNPTAFYLCASSRSAGELFFGEGSRLTVL.

In this sample, this clonotype is medium-sized. V is TRBV5-6 and J is TRBJ1-5; D remains unclear. Germline CDR1 SGHDT, CDR2 YYEEEE. V gave up 2 bases and J gave up 6 bases, with 24 bases separating them. This CDR3 is built from 18 residues. CDR3 coding DNA: TGTGCCAGCAGCTTATCTATGGGGATTTCAGGATCCCGTCAGCCCCAGCATTTT. Translation: CASSLSMGISGSRQPQHF.

By sample fraction, this clonotype is medium-sized. V is TRBV28 and J is TRBJ2-3; D is unclear. Deletions cut 2 bases from V and 1 base from J, with 1 base between. The CDR3 is 12 residues long. Germline V gene sequence: CDR1 MDHEN, CDR2 SYDVKM. The CDR3: CASSLRTDTQYF. In DNA, the CDR3 is TGTGCCAGCAGTTTACGCACAGATACGCAGTATTTT.

This clonotype was seen many times. The chain has TRBV7-2 and TRBJ2-1; possible D gene TRBD2, 5 bases. CDR1 SGHTA and CDR2 FQGNSA come from the germline V gene. The CDR3 length is 14 residues. V was clipped by 5 bases and J by 4 bases, with 12 bases between them. CDR3 residues: CASSLASRYNEQFF. As DNA, the CDR3 is TGTGCCAGCAGCCTCGCTAGCAGATACAATGAGCAGTTCTTC.

This clonotype is medium-sized by share. V and J are TRBV5-1 and TRBJ1-4; maybe TRBD1 (6 bases). Germline values: CDR1 SGHRS, CDR2 YFSETQ. V lost 4 bases to trimming and J lost 5 bases, with 12 bases between them. This CDR3 is 14 amino acids long. DNA for the CDR3: TGCGCCAGCAGCAGGTCAGGGGTAAATGAAAAACTGTTTTTT. It encodes CASSRSGVNEKLFF. Supplemented by reference TRBV5-1 and TRBJ1-4, the full variable domain reads KAGVTQTPRYLIKTRGQQVTLSCSPISGHRSVSWYQQTPGQGLQFLFEYFSETQRNKGNFPGRFSGRQFSNSRSEMNVSTLELGDSALYLCASSRSGVNEKLFFGSGTQLSVL.

This clonotype was seen repeatedly, ten times or more. The chain uses TRBV7-9 and TRBJ2-6; D is unclear. V was cut by 0 bases and J by 3 bases, with 3 bases left in between. Germline lookup yields CDR1 SEHNR and CDR2 FQNEAQ (reference sequence). CDR3 length: 14 residues. The CDR3 loop reads CASSLARGANVLTF. CDR3 DNA: TGTGCCAGCAGCTTAGCTCGTGGGGCCAACGTCCTGACTTTC.